These 30 T cell receptor beta chains share one sample of origin, sequenced in a study of T cells expressing NK-cell markers. TCRdb reworked the 5' RACE reads into one entry per CDR3 protein, no DNA. The ten most abundant clones cover approximately 3.5% of a sample with about 540,000 distinct CDR3 sequences. Sequenced sample: blood T cells: a sorted CD56 or NKG2C T cell subset, CD4+ or CD8+ T cells, or bulk PBMC T cells (not recorded which). These TCRs come from a man between 18 and 35 years old in good health.

The chain couples TRBV6-6 to TRBJ1-1. The V gene's germline CDR1 is MNHNY and CDR2 SVGAGI (reference sequence). This CDR3 comprises 11 residues. CDR3 sequence reads: CASSYGAEAFF.

The J gene is TRBJ2-1, the V gene TRBV5-5; the TCRdb call, TRBD2, lacks DNA for checking. The CDR3 is 16 amino acids. Per germline, CDR1 SGHKS and CDR2 YYEKEE (reference sequence). The CDR3 loop reads CASSLVGGRARNEQFF.

The V call is TRBV4-2, the J call TRBJ2-7; with no DNA, the TCRdb D assignment of TRBD2 cannot be verified. Germline lookup yields CDR1 LGHNA and CDR2 YNFKEQ. This CDR3 comprises 15 residues. The CDR3 spells CASSQASDGFYEQYF.

The chain combines TRBV6-5 with TRBJ2-1; the TCRdb D gene call, TRBD2, has no DNA to confirm it. CDR3 length: 18 residues. CDR1 and CDR2 (germline): MNHEY, SVGAGI. This CDR3 reads CASSYGLAGSSSYNEQFF.

The chain uses TRBV5-1 and TRBJ2-3; without DNA, the TCRdb call of TRBD2 cannot be checked. The CDR3 is 14 residues long. The germline V gene has CDR1 SGHRS and CDR2 YFSETQ. The CDR3: CATTSGRASDTQYF.

The chain is built from TRBV5-1 and TRBJ2-7; there is no DNA to check the TCRdb D call of TRBD2. In germline, CDR1 is SGHRS, CDR2 YFSETQ. The CDR3 extends over 15 amino acids. The CDR3 protein is CASSLAGREKYEQYF.

The rearrangement joins TRBV6-4 to TRBJ1-5; TCRdb proposes TRBD1, but this gene call is untestable without DNA. The CDR3 has 16 amino acids. CDR1 and CDR2 (germline): MRHNA, SNTAGT. CDR3 in amino acids: CASSDAAPRGNQPQHF.

The chain uses TRBV29-1 and TRBJ2-1; as DNA is missing, the TRBD1 call by TCRdb cannot be tested. The CDR3 totals 15 residues. Per the germline V gene, CDR1 is SQVTM and CDR2 is ANQGSEA. Here the CDR3 reads CSVDSGQKYYNEQFF.

This chain connects TRBV20-1 to TRBJ2-1; TCRdb selects TRBD2, and the lack of DNA leaves this call unchecked. This CDR3 is 16 amino acids long. Germline V gene lookup returns CDR1 DFQATT and CDR2 SNEGSKA (reference sequence). This CDR3 reads CSARGLAGGWNNEQFF.

V usage is TRBV27 and J usage is TRBJ2-2; TCRdb indicates TRBD1, and absent DNA this call remains unverified. Germline V gene data show CDR1 as MNHEY and CDR2 as SMNVEV (reference sequence). This CDR3 contains 14 residues. The CDR3 reads CASSLEDRSGELFF.

The chain recombines TRBV20-1 with TRBJ1-5. The CDR3 runs to 13 residues. Germline V lookup: CDR1 DFQATT, CDR2 SNEGSKA (reference sequence). The CDR3 loop is CSARVSDGQPQHF.

The rearrangement joins TRBV7-2 to TRBJ2-2. CDR1 and CDR2 from the germline V gene are SGHTA and FQGNSA. The CDR3 has 14 residues. The CDR3 sequence: CASSIEAASGELFF.

The chain links TRBV7-9 to TRBJ2-5; TCRdb outputs TRBD2, but without DNA this stays unchecked. Germline V CDR1 and CDR2: SEHNR, FQNEAQ (reference sequence). The CDR3 runs 14 residues. The CDR3 sequence: CASSLRPPQETQYF. Full variable domain (remainder filled in from reference TRBV7-9 and TRBJ2-5): DTGVSQNPRHKITKRGQNVTFRCDPISEHNRLYWYRQTLGQGPEFLTYFQNEAQLEKSRLLSDRFSAERPKGSFSTLEIQRTEQGDSAMYLCASSLRPPQETQYFGPGTRLLVL.

The J gene is TRBJ1-6, the V gene TRBV7-8. CDR1 is SGHVS and CDR2 is FQNEAQ in the germline V gene. CDR3 length: 14 residues. CDR3: CASSHREGNSPLHF.

J is TRBJ2-3 and V is TRBV6-2 or TRBV6-3; TCRdb reports TRBD1, a call that lacks DNA to check it against. The CDR3 is 14 residues long. Germline loops: CDR1 MNHEY, CDR2 SVGEGT. CDR3 residues: CASTKGQFTDTQYF.

The J gene is TRBJ1-2, the V gene TRBV28. The CDR3 sequence is 17 residues long. Germline assignment: CDR1 MDHEN and CDR2 SYDVKM. The CDR3 loop reads CASTLGLPRVSNYGYTF.

The chain recombines TRBV24-1 with TRBJ2-5; TCRdb's assignment of TRBD1 cannot be checked, as there is no DNA. The length of the CDR3 is 17 residues. From germline, CDR1 is KGHDR and CDR2 SFDVKD. CDR3 region: CATSDQPQGANKETQYF.

The V call is TRBV27, the J call TRBJ2-1. The CDR3 sequence is 15 residues long. Germline V gene data show CDR1 as MNHEY and CDR2 as SMNVEV (reference sequence). CDR3 residues: CASSPPPFQYNEQFF.

V and J are TRBV11-3 and TRBJ2-5; there is no DNA to check the TCRdb D call of TRBD1. Germline V gene sequence: CDR1 SGHNT, CDR2 YENEEA. The CDR3 covers 16 residues. CDR3 sequence reads: CASSLGVRDREETQYF.

The genes are TRBV7-9 and TRBJ2-1; TCRdb designates TRBD1, a call that cannot be tested without DNA. Germline CDR1 is SEHNR and CDR2 is FQNEAQ (reference sequence). This CDR3 spans 16 amino acids. CDR3 in amino acids: CASSSLGGGRTNEQFF.

The chain links TRBV4-3 to TRBJ1-3; without DNA, the TCRdb call of TRBD1 cannot be checked. The CDR3 loop spans 16 amino acids. Germline-derived CDR1 and CDR2 are LGHNA and YSLEER. The CDR3 protein is CASSQAGLVSGNTIYF.

The genes are TRBV6-2 or TRBV6-3 and TRBJ2-7. The CDR3 extends over 13 amino acids. Germline CDR1 reads MNHEY; CDR2 reads SVGEGT. The CDR3 protein is CASSLSLGREQYF.

The V gene is TRBV6-1, the J gene TRBJ1-1. In germline, CDR1 is MNHNS, CDR2 SASEGT. The CDR3 length is 12 residues. The CDR3 reads CVRDPQSTEAFF.

The V and J genes are TRBV5-1 and TRBJ2-2; the D call from TCRdb, TRBD2, cannot be confirmed without DNA. The germline CDR1 and CDR2 sequences are SGHRS and YFSETQ. CDR3 size: 18 residues. CDR3 residues: CASSPGRSGSSATGELFF.

The V call is TRBV20-1, the J call TRBJ2-6. The CDR3 runs to 15 residues. From germline, CDR1 is DFQATT and CDR2 SNEGSKA (reference sequence). This CDR3 is CSAREGSTGANVLTF.

The rearrangement joins TRBV5-6 to TRBJ2-6; absent DNA, TCRdb's TRBD1 call cannot be checked. CDR1 is SGHDT, CDR2 YYEEEE, per germline. The CDR3 sequence is 18 residues long. CDR3 amino acids: CASSLARGGATGANVLTF.

The CDR3 protein is CASSYGGWETQYF. The chain carries TRBV6-2 or TRBV6-3 and TRBJ2-5; the TCRdb call, TRBD1, lacks DNA for checking. Germline CDR1 reads MNHEY; CDR2 reads SVGEGT. CDR3 length: 13 residues.

This CDR3 is CASSASNDPGLAGSDTQYF. V usage is TRBV9 and J usage is TRBJ2-3; absent DNA, TCRdb's TRBD2 call cannot be checked. This CDR3 has 19 residues. From germline, CDR1 is SGDLS and CDR2 YYNGEE.

V gene TRBV20-1 combines with J gene TRBJ2-7. Germline values: CDR1 DFQATT, CDR2 SNEGSKA (reference sequence). CDR3 size: 13 residues. CDR3 amino acids: CSASSDSSYEQYF.

The chain links TRBV12-3 or TRBV12-4 to TRBJ1-5. The CDR3 contains 15 residues. CDR3 residues: CASSLASVSNQPQHF.